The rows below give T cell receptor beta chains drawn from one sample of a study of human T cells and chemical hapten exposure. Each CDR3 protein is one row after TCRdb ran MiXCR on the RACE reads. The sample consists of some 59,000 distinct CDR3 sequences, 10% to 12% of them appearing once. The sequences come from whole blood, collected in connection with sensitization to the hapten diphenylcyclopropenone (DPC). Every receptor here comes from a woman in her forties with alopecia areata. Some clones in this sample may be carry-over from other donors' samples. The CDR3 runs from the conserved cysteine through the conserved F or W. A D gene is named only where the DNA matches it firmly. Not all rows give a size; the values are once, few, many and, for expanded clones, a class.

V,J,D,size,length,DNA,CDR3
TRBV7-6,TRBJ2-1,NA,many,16,TGTGCCAGCAGCTTAATGGTAGCGGATACCTACAATGAGCAGTTCTTC,CASSLMVADTYNEQFF
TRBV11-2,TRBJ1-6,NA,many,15,TGTGCCAGCTCATCTGGGACGGAGAATAATTCACCCCTCCACTTT,CASSSGTENNSPLHF
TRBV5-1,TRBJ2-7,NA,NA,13,TGCGCCAGCAGTCACCCCGGCGGCAACGAGCAGTACTTC,CASSHPGGNEQYF
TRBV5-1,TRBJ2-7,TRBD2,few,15,TGCGCCAGCAGCCCGTGGACTAGTCGAACCTACGAGCAGTACTTC,CASSPWTSRTYEQYF
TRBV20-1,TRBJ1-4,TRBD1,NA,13,TGCAGTGCAAACAGGGGGCGTTGGGAAAAACTGTTTTTT,CSANRGRWEKLFF
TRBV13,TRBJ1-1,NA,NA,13,TGTGCCAGCAGCTTTCGGGGGTGGACTGAAGCTTTCTTT,CASSFRGWTEAFF
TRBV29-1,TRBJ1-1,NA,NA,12,TGCAGCGTTGTGGGGGTGGACACTGAAGCTTTCTTT,CSVVGVDTEAFF
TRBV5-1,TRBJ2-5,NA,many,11,TGCGCCAGCAGCTTGGTTGAGACCCAGTACTTC,CASSLVETQYF
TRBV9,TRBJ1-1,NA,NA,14,TGTGCCAGCAGCCCCCGCGGGGGCTTCTATGAAGCTTTCTTT,CASSPRGGFYEAFF
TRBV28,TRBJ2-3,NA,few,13,TGTGCCACGAGGAGCCCCAAGCCAGATACGCAGTATTTT,CATRSPKPDTQYF
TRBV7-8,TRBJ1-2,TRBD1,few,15,TGTGCCAGCAGCTTAGGGACAGGGGCGAACTATGGCTACACCTTC,CASSLGTGANYGYTF
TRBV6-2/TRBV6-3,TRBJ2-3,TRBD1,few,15,TGTGCCAGCAGTCCGGGACAGGGAGATGTAGATACGCAGTATTTT,CASSPGQGDVDTQYF
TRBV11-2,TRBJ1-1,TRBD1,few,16,TGTGCCAGCAGCACCCGGACAGGGGTGTGGGGCACTGAAGCTTTCTTT,CASSTRTGVWGTEAFF
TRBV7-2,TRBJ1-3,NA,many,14,TGTGCCGGTTCCGAGTCCGGCTCTGGAAACACCATATATTTT,CAGSESGSGNTIYF
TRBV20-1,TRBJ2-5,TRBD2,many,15,TGCAGTGCTAGACTAGCGGGATCAATGAGGGAGACCCAGTACTTC,CSARLAGSMRETQYF
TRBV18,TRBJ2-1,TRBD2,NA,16,TGTGCCAGCTCACCCACTCTAGCGGGGATTGGCAATGAGCAGTTCTTC,CASSPTLAGIGNEQFF
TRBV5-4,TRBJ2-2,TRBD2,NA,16,TGTGCCAGCAGCCCGATAGCGGGAGGGTCCACCGGGGAGCTGTTTTTT,CASSPIAGGSTGELFF
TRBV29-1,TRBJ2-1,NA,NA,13,TGCAGCGTTGAGGCCAGGGCTTACAATGAGCAGTTCTTC,CSVEARAYNEQFF
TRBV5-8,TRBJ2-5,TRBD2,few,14,TGTGCCAGCAGCTTCCGGACTAGCGGCGAGACCCAGTACTTC,CASSFRTSGETQYF
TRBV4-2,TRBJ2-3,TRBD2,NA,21,TGTGCCAGCAGCCAAGATCTTTCGGCTAGCGGGGGGGCCCGACGGCGGGATACGCAGTATTTT,CASSQDLSASGGARRRDTQYF
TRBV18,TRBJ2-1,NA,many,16,TGTGCCAGCTCACGATACCCCCCTAGCTCCTACAATGAGCAGTTCTTC,CASSRYPPSSYNEQFF
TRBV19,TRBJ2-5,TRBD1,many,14,TGTGCCAGTAGTATCGGACAGGGAAGAGAGACCCAGTACTTC,CASSIGQGRETQYF
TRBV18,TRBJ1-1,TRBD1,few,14,TGTGCCAGCTCTGTGGGACAGGGGAACACTGAAGCTTTCTTT,CASSVGQGNTEAFF
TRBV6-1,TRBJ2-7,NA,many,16,TGTGCCAGCAGCGTCACAAGCGGCGGGGCCTACTACGAGCAGTACTTC,CASSVTSGGAYYEQYF
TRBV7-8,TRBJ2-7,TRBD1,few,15,TGTGCCAGCAGCTCCCGGGACAGGGTCTCCTACGAGCAGTACTTC,CASSSRDRVSYEQYF
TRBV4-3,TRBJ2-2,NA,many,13,TGCGCCAGCAGCCAAGCTGTCTCCGGGGAGCTGTTTTTT,CASSQAVSGELFF
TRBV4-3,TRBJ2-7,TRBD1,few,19,TGCGCCAGCAGCCAAGATGTAGGCAGGGGGTCTAAGGTTCCCTACGAGCAGTACTTC,CASSQDVGRGSKVPYEQYF
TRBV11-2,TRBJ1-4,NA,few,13,TGTGCCAGCAGCTTAGGGGCGACTGAAAAACTGTTTTTT,CASSLGATEKLFF
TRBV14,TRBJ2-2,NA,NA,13,TGTGCCAGCAGCCCTAAGAACACCGGGGAGCTGTTTTTT,CASSPKNTGELFF
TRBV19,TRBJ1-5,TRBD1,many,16,TGTGCCAGTAGTAGGGGACAGGCGCGCACCAATCAGCCCCAGCATTTT,CASSRGQARTNQPQHF
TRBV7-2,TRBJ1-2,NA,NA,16,TGTGCCAGCAGACAAAGGCGGGGCCCTCGGCTCGATGGCTACACCTTC,CASRQRRGPRLDGYTF
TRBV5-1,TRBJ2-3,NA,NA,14,TGCGCCAGCAGGCGGGAAACCCCGGTAGATACGCAGTATTTT,CASRRETPVDTQYF
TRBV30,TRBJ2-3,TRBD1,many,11,TGTGCCTGGAGTCCAGGGGGTACGCAGTATTTT,CAWSPGGTQYF
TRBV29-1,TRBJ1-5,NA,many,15,TGCAGCGTTGGAGAAGGAGGGGAGAGAAATCAGCCCCAGCATTTT,CSVGEGGERNQPQHF
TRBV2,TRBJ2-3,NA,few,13,TGTGCCAGCAGTGAAACCGGCACAGATACGCAGTATTTT,CASSETGTDTQYF
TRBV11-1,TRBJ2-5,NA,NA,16,TGTGCCAGCAGCTTAGCGGTGGACAGATCAGGGGAGACCCAGTACTTC,CASSLAVDRSGETQYF
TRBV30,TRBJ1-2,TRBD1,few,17,TGTGCCTGGAGGGTCCCGGGACAGGGGGCGGATCGGCATGGCTACACCTTC,CAWRVPGQGADRHGYTF
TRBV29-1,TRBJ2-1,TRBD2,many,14,TGCAGCGTTGAACGGCTAGCGGGCTACAATGAGCAGTTCTTC,CSVERLAGYNEQFF
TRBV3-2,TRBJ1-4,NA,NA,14,TGTGCCAGCAGCCAAGATACAGGAGTTGAAAAACTGTTTTTT,CASSQDTGVEKLFF
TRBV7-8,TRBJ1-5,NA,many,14,TGTGCCAGCAGCCTAACAGGTAGCAATCAGCCCCAGCATTTT,CASSLTGSNQPQHF
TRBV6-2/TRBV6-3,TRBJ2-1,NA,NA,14,TGTGCCAGCAGACGGGCCGCGGCAGACAATGAGCAGTTCTTC,CASRRAAADNEQFF